This T cell receptor beta chain was sequenced during a study of blood T cell repertoires in COVID-19. Study as a whole: T cells, B-cell-depleted T cells, or PBMCs supplied cDNA or gDNA.

The CDR3 has 15 amino acids. Trimming removed 4 bases from V and 7 bases from J; junction bases left unmatched: 11. CDR1 and CDR2 from the germline V gene are MGHDK and SYGVNS. TCRdb's table, derived via immunoSEQ multiplex PCR, lists solely in-frame clones and lacks some. Of around 300,000 clones in the sample, around 86% were seen once. The rearrangement joins TRBV25-1 to TRBJ1-1; 8 bases align to TRBD1. Material for sequencing was peripheral blood. The TCR comes from a man aged 45-60 years with acute or convalescent COVID-19. CDR3 DNA sequence: TGTGCCAGCAGTGCCACAAGGACAGGGCTCGATGAAGCTTTCTTT. It is translated as CASSATRTGLDEAFF.